This TCR beta chain was sequenced in a study of cytomegalovirus exposure and HLA in healthy donors. Whole-study findings and limits: The investigators catalogued 150 or so TCR beta chains as cytomegalovirus-associated. High sensitivity and specificity were reportedly achieved when the classifier diagnosed cytomegalovirus status. The TCR clusters that emerged in the first cohort tended, a later analysis found, to co-occur in the approximately 110 validation repertoires.

Libraries were prepared by immunoSEQ multiplex PCR; TCRdb keeps only in-frame clonotypes and omits some of them. The sample holds about 73,000 clones, 70% to 90% seen once. Worth noting for this clone: Its cognate antigen is unknown.

The CDR3 loop spans 15 amino acids. Germline-derived CDR1 and CDR2 are SGHNT and YENEEA. Trimming took 11 bases from V and 0 from J; bases not matched to a gene: 7. The clonotype comes from a young woman in good health and CMV-seropositive. The chain carries TRBV11-3 and TRBJ1-4; TRBD1 aligns across 9 bases. Sequencing input: PBMCs. The CDR3 reads CAPHRGPPTNEKLFF. CDR3 in DNA: TGTGCCCCGCACAGGGGGCCCCCAACTAATGAAAAACTGTTTTTT. Variable domain in full (rest from reference TRBV11-3 and TRBJ1-4): EAGVVQSPRYKIIEKKQPVAFWCNPISGHNTLYWYLQNLGQGPELLIRYENEEAVDDSQLPKDRFSAERLKGVDSTLKIQPAELGDSAVYLCAPHRGPPTNEKLFFGSGTQLSVL.